This T cell receptor (beta chain) is from a study of molecular identifiers for immune sequencing clone quantification. This CDR3 is built from 13 residues. In germline, CDR1 is GTSNPN, CDR2 SVGIG (reference sequence). Trimming left V 3 bases short and J 6 bases short, with 12 bases between. Many counts were recorded for this clonotype. TCRdb called the PCR reads again in MiXCR, with one record for every CDR3 protein. The table includes approximately 670,000 distinct CDR3 sequences, approximately 20% detected once. Input material: naive CD8+ T cells from blood, with Jurkat cell RNA spiked in. Subset given: FACS-sorted CD8+CD4-CCR7+CD45RA+ naive T cells. The TCR originated in a human donor in good health. Some libraries in this study had Jurkat cell RNA spiked in. This sequence joins TRBV30 and TRBJ1-3; D is uncertain. This chain's CDR3 is CAWSYGGLNTIYF. The CDR3 DNA sequence: TGTGCCTGGAGCTATGGCGGATTAAACACCATATATTTT.